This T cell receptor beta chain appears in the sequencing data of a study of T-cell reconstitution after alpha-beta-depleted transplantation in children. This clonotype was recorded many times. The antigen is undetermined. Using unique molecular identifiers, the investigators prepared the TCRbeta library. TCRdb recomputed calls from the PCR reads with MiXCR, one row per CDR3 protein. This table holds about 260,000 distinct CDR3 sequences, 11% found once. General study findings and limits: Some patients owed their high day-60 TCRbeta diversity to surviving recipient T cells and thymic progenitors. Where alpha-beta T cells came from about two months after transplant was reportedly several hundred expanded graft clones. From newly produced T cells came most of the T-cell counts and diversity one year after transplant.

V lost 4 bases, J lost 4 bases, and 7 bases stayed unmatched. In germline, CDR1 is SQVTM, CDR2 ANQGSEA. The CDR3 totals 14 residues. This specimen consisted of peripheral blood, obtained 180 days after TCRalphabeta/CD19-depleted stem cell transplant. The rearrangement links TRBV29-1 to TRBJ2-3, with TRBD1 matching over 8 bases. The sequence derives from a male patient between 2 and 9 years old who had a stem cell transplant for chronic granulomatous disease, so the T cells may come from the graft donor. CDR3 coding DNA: TGCAGCGTTGCTTCGACAGGGGTCCCAGATACGCAGTATTTT. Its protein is CSVASTGVPDTQYF.